A selection of T cell receptor beta chains follows, all from one sample in a study of Graves' ophthalmopathy and Graves' hyperthyroidism. TCRdb re-derived calls from the multiplex PCR reads in MiXCR, one entry per CDR3 protein. The data contain 500,000 to 700,000 distinct CDR3 sequences, approximately 21% of them singletons. The specimen was peripheral blood. These receptors all come from a young woman with stable Graves' hyperthyroidism. Some clones in this sample may be carry-over from other donors' samples. Each CDR3 is given with its conserved first and last residue. A D gene is named only where the DNA matches it firmly. Clone size appears in some rows only: once, few, many, or a class for an expanded clone.

D: -; V: TRBV10-3; size: -; J: TRBJ1-1; DNA: TGTGCCATCAGAGATTCTATGAACACTGAAGCTTTCTTT; CDR3: CAIRDSMNTEAFF
D: -; V: TRBV12-3/TRBV12-4; size: -; J: TRBJ1-2; DNA: TGTGCCAGCAGCAAGGGGCAGGGCGTTAGTGATGGCTACACCTTC; CDR3: CASSKGQGVSDGYTF
D: -; V: TRBV3-1; size: many; J: TRBJ1-5; DNA: TGTGCCAGCAGGCGAGGTCTAGGGAATCAGCCCCAGCATTTT; CDR3: CASRRGLGNQPQHF
D: TRBD1; V: TRBV19; size: many; J: TRBJ2-6; DNA: TGTGCCAGTTCAGGGACAGGGGTGGTTGGGGCCAACGTCCTGACTTTC; CDR3: CASSGTGVVGANVLTF
D: -; V: TRBV5-1; size: many; J: TRBJ2-7; DNA: TGCGCCAGCAGCCCCCCGGGACTGCTCTCCTACGAGCAGTACTTC; CDR3: CASSPPGLLSYEQYF
D: -; V: TRBV20-1; size: many; J: TRBJ1-3; DNA: TGCAGTGCTAGAGATGAGGGGCGGATCGGATTGAGCTCTGGAAACACCATATATTTT; CDR3: CSARDEGRIGLSSGNTIYF
D: -; V: TRBV5-1; size: many; J: TRBJ1-3; DNA: TGCGCCAGCAGCCAGATGGGACCGAGCTCTGGAAACACCATATATTTT; CDR3: CASSQMGPSSGNTIYF
D: -; V: TRBV20-1; size: -; J: TRBJ2-5; DNA: TGCAGTGGTTACTTCCCCGGTAGCGAGACCAAGTACTTC; CDR3: CSGYFPGSETKYF
D: TRBD1; V: TRBV6-1; size: many; J: TRBJ1-2; DNA: TGTGCCAGCAGTGCGACAGGGGGTGGCTACACCTTC; CDR3: CASSATGGGYTF
D: -; V: TRBV11-1; size: many; J: TRBJ1-2; DNA: TGTGCCAGCAGCTACGTCCGGGGGTCAGATTATGGCTACACCTTC; CDR3: CASSYVRGSDYGYTF
D: -; V: TRBV5-1; size: once; J: TRBJ2-3; DNA: TGCGCCAGCAGCTTCTACAAGGGGGGCACAGATACGCAGTATTTT; CDR3: CASSFYKGGTDTQYF
D: TRBD2; V: TRBV11-1; size: many; J: TRBJ2-5; DNA: TGTGCCAGCAGCGAGGGACTAGCGGTAGAGACCCAGTACTTC; CDR3: CASSEGLAVETQYF
D: -; V: TRBV5-1; size: -; J: TRBJ1-1; DNA: TGCGCCAGCAGCTTAACAGGCGGGCTTTCCCGCCCCGTGAACACTGAAGCTTTCTTT; CDR3: CASSLTGGLSRPVNTEAFF
D: -; V: TRBV6-2/TRBV6-3; size: many; J: TRBJ1-2; DNA: TGTGCCAGCAGTTATCCGGACACTCCGTATGGCTACACCTTC; CDR3: CASSYPDTPYGYTF
D: TRBD1; V: TRBV6-1; size: -; J: TRBJ1-2; DNA: TGTGCCAGCAGTCTATTTGGGACAGGCAACTATGGCTACACCTTC; CDR3: CASSLFGTGNYGYTF